This TCR beta chain was sequenced during a study of blood T cell repertoires in COVID-19. Background on the study: The study drew acute and convalescent COVID-19 samples from the United States, Italy and Spain. From T cells, B-cell-depleted T cells, or PBMCs came the material, which was cDNA or gDNA.

Original analysis: Amplification from reference gene primers served as the basis for estimated nucleated cell counts. Sequencing was performed with immunoSEQ multiplex PCR; in TCRdb, only in-frame clones are kept and a portion is missing. Clone size and the V and J calls come from that table; the DNA yielded D and trimming. There are some 90,000 clones in the sample; about nine tenths occur only once, and roughly 8.9% lies in the top ten. The CDR3 has 14 amino acids. The trim removed 4 bases at V and 4 bases at J, leaving 4 bases unmatched. Per the germline V gene, CDR1 is SGHRS and CDR2 is YFSETQ. Sequencing was done on a sample of peripheral blood. This TCR was sampled from a man aged 45-65 years with acute or convalescent COVID-19. The V call is TRBV5-1, the J call TRBJ2-5; 10 bases are a match to TRBD1. The DNA for the CDR3 is TGCGCCAGCAGCCTGGACAGGGGGTTAGAGACCCAGTACTTC. As protein: CASSLDRGLETQYF.